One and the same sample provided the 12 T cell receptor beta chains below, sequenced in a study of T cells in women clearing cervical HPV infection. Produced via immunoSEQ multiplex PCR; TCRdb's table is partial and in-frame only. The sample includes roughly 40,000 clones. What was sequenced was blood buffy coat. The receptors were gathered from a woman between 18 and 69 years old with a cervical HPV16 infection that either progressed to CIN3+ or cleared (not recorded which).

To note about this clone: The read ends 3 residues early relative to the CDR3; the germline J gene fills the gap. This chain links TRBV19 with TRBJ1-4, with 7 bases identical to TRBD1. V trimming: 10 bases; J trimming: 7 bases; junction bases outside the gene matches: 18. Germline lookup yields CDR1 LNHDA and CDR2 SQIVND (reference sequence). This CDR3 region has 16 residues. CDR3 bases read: TGTGCCACGACCGGGACAGATCTCTTGCGGGGTGAAAAA. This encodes CATTGTDLLRGEK. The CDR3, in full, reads CATTGTDLLRGEKLFF.

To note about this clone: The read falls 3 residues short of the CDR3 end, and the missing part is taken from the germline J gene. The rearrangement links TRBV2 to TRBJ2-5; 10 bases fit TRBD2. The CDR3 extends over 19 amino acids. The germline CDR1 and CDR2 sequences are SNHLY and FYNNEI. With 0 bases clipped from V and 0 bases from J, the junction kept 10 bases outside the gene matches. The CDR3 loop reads CASSEAWLAGAPYQETQYF. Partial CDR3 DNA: TGTGCCAGCAGTGAAGCGTGGCTAGCGGGGGCCCCGTACCAAGAGACC.

The CDR3 DNA, read in part, is TGTGCCAGCAGCTCCAACAGGGCTGGC. Translation: CASSSNRAG. The full-length CDR3 reads as CASSSNRAGYTF. The J gene is TRBJ1-2, the V gene TRBV7-8; D may be TRBD1 (6 bases). The CDR3 goes on 3 residues after the read ends, and that part is filled in from the germline J gene. Germline lookup yields CDR1 SGHVS and CDR2 FQNEAQ. This CDR3 has 12 residues. The V end was cut by 4 bases, the J end by 7 bases, with 10 bases between.

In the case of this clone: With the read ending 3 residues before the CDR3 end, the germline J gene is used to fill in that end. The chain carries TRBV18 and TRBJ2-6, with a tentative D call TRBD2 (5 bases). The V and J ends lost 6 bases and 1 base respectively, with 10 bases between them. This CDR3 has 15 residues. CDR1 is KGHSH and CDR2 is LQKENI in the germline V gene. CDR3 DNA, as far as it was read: TGTGCCAGCTCCCTAGGCGGGTCTGGGGCCAACGTC. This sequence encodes CASSLGGSGANV. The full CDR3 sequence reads CASSLGGSGANVLTF.

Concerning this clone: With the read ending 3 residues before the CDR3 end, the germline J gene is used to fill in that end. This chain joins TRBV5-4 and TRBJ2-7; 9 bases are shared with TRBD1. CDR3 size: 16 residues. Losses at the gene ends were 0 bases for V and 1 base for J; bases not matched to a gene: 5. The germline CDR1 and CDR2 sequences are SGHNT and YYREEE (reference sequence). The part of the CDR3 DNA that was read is TGTGCCAGCAGCTTGGCCGCGGGACAGGGTTCCTACGAG. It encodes CASSLAAGQGSYE. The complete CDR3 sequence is CASSLAAGQGSYEQYF.

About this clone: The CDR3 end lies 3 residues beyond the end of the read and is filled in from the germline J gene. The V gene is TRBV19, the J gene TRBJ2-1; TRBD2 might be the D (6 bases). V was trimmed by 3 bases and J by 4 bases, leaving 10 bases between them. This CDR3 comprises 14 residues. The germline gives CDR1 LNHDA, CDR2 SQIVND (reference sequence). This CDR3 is CASSIGGGYNEQFF. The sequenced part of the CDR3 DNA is TGTGCCAGTAGTATCGGGGGAGGTTACAATGAG.

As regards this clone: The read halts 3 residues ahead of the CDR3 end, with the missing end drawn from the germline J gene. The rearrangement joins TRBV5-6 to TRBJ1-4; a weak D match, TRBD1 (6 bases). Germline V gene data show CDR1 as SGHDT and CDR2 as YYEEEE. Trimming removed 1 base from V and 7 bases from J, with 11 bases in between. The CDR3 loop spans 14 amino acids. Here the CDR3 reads CASSLRQAGEKLFF. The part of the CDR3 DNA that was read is TGTGCCAGCAGCTTGAGACAGGCAGGTGAAAAA.

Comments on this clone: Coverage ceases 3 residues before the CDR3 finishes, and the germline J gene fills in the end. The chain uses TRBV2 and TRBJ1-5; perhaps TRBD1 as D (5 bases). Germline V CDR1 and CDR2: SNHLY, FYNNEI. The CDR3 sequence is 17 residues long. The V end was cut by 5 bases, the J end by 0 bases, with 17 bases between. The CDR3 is CASSPRQTSLSNQPQHF. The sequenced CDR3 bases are TGTGCCAGCAGTCCCCGACAGACAAGCCTTAGCAATCAGCCC. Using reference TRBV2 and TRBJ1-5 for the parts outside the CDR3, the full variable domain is EPEVTQTPSHQVTQMGQEVILRCVPISNHLYFYWYRQILGQKVEFLVSFYNNEISEKSEIFDDQFSVERPDGSNFTLKIRSTKLEDSAMYFCASSPRQTSLSNQPQHFGDGTRLSIL.

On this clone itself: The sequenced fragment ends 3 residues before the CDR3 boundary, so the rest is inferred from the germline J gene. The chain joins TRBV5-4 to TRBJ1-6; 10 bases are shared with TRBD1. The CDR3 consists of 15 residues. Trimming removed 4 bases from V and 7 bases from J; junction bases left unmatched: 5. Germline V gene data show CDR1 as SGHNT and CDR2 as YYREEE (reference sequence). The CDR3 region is CASSIPGQGNSPLHF. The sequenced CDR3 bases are TGTGCCAGCAGCATACCGGGACAGGGGAATTCACCC.

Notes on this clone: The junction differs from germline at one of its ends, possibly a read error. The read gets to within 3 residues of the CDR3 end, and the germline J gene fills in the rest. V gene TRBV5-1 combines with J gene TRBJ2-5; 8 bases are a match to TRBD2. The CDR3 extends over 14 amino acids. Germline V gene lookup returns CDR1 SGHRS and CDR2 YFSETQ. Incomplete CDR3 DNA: TGCGCCAGCAGTTTGGCGGGGGGCCGAGAGACC. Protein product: CASSLAGGRET. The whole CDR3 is CASSLAGGRETQYF. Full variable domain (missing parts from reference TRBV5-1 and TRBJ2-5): KAGVTQTPRYLIKTRGQQVTLSCSPISGHRSVSWYQQTPGQGLQFLFEYFSETQRNKGNFPGRFSGRQFSNSRSEMNVSTLELGDSALYLCASSLAGGRETQYFGPGTRLLVL.

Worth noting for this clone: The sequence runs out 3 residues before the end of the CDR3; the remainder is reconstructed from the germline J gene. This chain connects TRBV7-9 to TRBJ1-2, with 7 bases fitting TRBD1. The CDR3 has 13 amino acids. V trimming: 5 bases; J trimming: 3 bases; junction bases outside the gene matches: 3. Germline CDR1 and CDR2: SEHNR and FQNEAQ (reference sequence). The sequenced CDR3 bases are TGTGCCAGCAGCCCGGGGACAGACTATGGC. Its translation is CASSPGTDYG. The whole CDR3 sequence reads CASSPGTDYGYTF.

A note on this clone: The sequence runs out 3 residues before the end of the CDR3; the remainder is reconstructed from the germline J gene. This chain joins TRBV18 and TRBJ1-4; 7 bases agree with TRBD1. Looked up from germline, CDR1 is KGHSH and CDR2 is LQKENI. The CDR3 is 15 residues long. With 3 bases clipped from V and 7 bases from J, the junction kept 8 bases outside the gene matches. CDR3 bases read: TGTGCCAGCTCACCCATACAGGGGCAATCTGAAAAA. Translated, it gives CASSPIQGQSEK. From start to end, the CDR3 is CASSPIQGQSEKLFF.